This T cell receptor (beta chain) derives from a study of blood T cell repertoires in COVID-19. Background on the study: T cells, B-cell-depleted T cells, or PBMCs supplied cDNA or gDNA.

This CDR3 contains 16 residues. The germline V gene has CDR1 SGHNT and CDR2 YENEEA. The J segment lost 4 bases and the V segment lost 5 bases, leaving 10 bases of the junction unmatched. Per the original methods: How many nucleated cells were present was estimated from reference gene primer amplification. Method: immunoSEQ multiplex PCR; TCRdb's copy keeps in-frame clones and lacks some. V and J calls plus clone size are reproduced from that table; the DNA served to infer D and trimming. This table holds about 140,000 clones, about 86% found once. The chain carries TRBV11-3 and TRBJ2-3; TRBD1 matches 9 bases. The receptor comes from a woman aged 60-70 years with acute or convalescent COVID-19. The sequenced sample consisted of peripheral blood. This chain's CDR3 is CASSPGTGSRADTQYF. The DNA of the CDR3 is TGTGCCAGCAGCCCCGGGACAGGGAGTAGGGCAGATACGCAGTATTTT.